These T cell receptor beta chains were read from a single sample in a study of control samples from healthy donors and cancer patients. The protocol was immunoSEQ multiplex PCR, while the TCRdb copy is restricted to in-frame clones and leaves out a portion. The table includes about 130,000 clones, roughly 87% detected once. Source material: blood. Source of these receptors: a man younger than 35 in good health. CDR3s include the opening cysteine and the closing phenylalanine or tryptophan. Fields, in order: clone size, V gene, D gene, J gene, CDR3 protein, CDR3 DNA. A D gene is named only where the DNA matches it firmly. Clone sizes are given selectively: once, few, many, or a class where the clone is expanded.

NA	TRBV3-1/TRBV3-2	TRBD1	TRBJ1-3	CASSHTGTGGSGNTIYF	TGTGCCAGCAGCCATACCGGGACAGGGGGCTCTGGAAACACCATATATTTT
NA	TRBV9	NA	TRBJ2-7	CASSPVGVGSYEQYF	TGTGCCAGCAGCCCAGTGGGGGTAGGTTCCTACGAGCAGTACTTC
once	TRBV5-1	NA	TRBJ2-2	CASSGTANTGELFF	TGCGCCAGCAGCGGGACCGCGAACACCGGGGAGCTGTTTTTT
NA	TRBV11-2	NA	TRBJ1-6	CASSLDLVCTYNSPLHF	TGTGCCAGCAGCTTGGATCTCGTCTGCACCTATAATTCACCCCTCCACTTT
NA	TRBV19	NA	TRBJ2-1	CASSNHSTGVGTSRRYEQFF	TGTGCCAGTAGTAACCACTCGACAGGGGTGGGGACTAGCAGGCGGTATGAGCAGTTCTTC
NA	TRBV10-3	NA	TRBJ2-2	CAISESTLLTGELFF	TGTGCCATCAGTGAGTCGACGCTACTCACCGGGGAGCTGTTTTTT
NA	TRBV11-3	TRBD1	TRBJ2-6	CASSPRPGQGASGANVLTF	TGTGCCAGCAGCCCGAGACCGGGACAGGGTGCGTCTGGGGCCAACGTCCTGACTTTC
once	TRBV7-3	NA	TRBJ1-2	CASSSTDQWANYGYTF	TGTGCCAGCAGCTCGACCGATCAGTGGGCTAACTATGGCTACACCTTC
NA	TRBV10-3	NA	TRBJ2-5	CAISGAAQETQYF	TGTGCCATCAGTGGGGCGGCCCAAGAGACCCAGTACTTC
NA	TRBV7-9	TRBD1	TRBJ1-2	CASSWGQGVGGYTF	TGTGCCAGCAGCTGGGGACAGGGGGTTGGCGGCTACACCTTC
NA	TRBV18	NA	TRBJ2-1	CASSPRQGEGDEQFF	TGTGCCAGCTCACCACGGCAGGGAGAGGGCGATGAGCAGTTCTTC
NA	TRBV9	NA	TRBJ1-4	CASSVSDRSNEKLFF	TGTGCCAGCAGCGTATCAGACAGGAGTAATGAAAAACTGTTTTTT
NA	TRBV5-4	TRBD2	TRBJ2-7	CASSLRAGGQYEQYF	TGTGCCAGCAGCTTGCGAGCGGGAGGGCAGTACGAGCAGTACTTC
NA	TRBV30	NA	TRBJ1-1	CAWIRLREAFF	TGTGCCTGGATTCGTCTCCGTGAAGCTTTCTTT
NA	TRBV12-3/TRBV12-4	NA	TRBJ1-2	CASSPRTEDGYTF	TGTGCCAGCAGTCCCCGGACAGAGGATGGCTACACCTTC
NA	TRBV5-1	TRBD1	TRBJ2-2	CASSSRTGDTGELFF	TGCGCCAGCAGCAGCCGGACAGGGGACACCGGGGAGCTGTTTTTT
once	TRBV7-2	NA	TRBJ1-4	CASSLDRVGEKLFF	TGTGCCAGCAGCTTAGACCGGGTCGGAGAAAAACTGTTTTTT
NA	TRBV29-1	NA	TRBJ1-1	CSAGQMGTEAFF	TGCAGCGCCGGACAGATGGGAACTGAAGCTTTCTTT
NA	TRBV5-1	NA	TRBJ2-2	CASSLTVNTGELFF	TGCGCCAGCAGCTTGACAGTGAACACCGGGGAGCTGTTTTTT
NA	TRBV27	NA	TRBJ1-3	CASSLSGGKGSGNTIYF	TGTGCCAGCAGTTTATCGGGGGGAAAGGGGTCTGGAAACACCATATATTTT
once	TRBV4-1	NA	TRBJ2-5	CASSQDRAAGETQYF	TGCGCCAGCAGCCAAGATAGGGCCGCTGGAGAGACCCAGTACTTC
NA	TRBV30	NA	TRBJ1-1	CAWDRFENTEAFF	TGTGCCTGGGACCGATTTGAGAACACTGAAGCTTTCTTT
NA	TRBV3-1/TRBV3-2	NA	TRBJ2-2	CASSHPLRGASTGELFF	TGTGCCAGCAGCCATCCTCTCCGGGGGGCTAGCACCGGGGAGCTGTTTTTT
NA	TRBV10-1	TRBD1	TRBJ1-5	CASRPRDRENQPQHF	TGCGCCAGCAGGCCAAGGGACAGGGAGAATCAGCCCCAGCATTTT